What follows describes a single TCR beta chain. Its target is unknown. The V gene end was trimmed by 0 bases and the J gene end by 5 bases; junction bases not matched to a gene: 2. Germline V CDR1 and CDR2: GTSNPN, SVGIG (reference sequence). This CDR3 spans 13 amino acids. The data derive from a study of T cells after posttransplantation cyclophosphamide. The study's findings and limits: TRB overlap between skin or GI tissue T cells and blood was limited. TRB clonality was highly associated with recipient CMV seropositivity and reactivation. Donor-recipient repertoire similarity was low at 1-2 months, rising over year one.

Sequencing was performed with immunoSEQ multiplex PCR; in TCRdb, only in-frame clones are kept and a portion is missing. Among roughly 21,000 clones listed, approximately 92% were seen once. Sampled 1 year posttransplant, controls received myeloablative marrow transplants, methotrexate and a calcineurin inhibitor. Sequenced here: PBMCs, sampled around 370 days after allogeneic stem cell transplant with calcineurin inhibitor and methotrexate. This TCR came from a female patient under 45 who received an allogeneic stem cell transplant from an unrelated donor, was CMV-positive, and had acute and chronic GVHD. Some T cells may have originated in the graft donor. This chain joins TRBV30 and TRBJ2-5, with 8 positions matching TRBD2. The CDR3 nucleotides are TGTGCCTGGAGTGTAGCGGGAGCGGAGACCCAGTACTTC. Encoded protein: CAWSVAGAETQYF.